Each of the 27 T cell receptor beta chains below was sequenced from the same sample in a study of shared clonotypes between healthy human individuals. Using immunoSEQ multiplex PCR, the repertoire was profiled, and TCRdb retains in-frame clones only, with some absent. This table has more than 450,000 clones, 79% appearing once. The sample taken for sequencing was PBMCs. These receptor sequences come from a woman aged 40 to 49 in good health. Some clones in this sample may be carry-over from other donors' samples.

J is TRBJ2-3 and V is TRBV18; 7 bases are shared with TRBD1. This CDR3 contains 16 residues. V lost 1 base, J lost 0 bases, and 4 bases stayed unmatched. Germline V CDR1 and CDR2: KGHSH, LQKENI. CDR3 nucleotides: TGTGCCAGCTCACCACGGGACAGTTCCAGCACAGATACGCAGTATTTT. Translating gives CASSPRDSSSTDTQYF. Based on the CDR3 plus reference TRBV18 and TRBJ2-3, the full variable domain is NAGVMQNPRHLVRRRGQEARLRCSPMKGHSHVYWYRQLPEEGLKFMVYLQKENIIDESGMPKERFSAEFPKEGPSILRIQQVVRGDSAAYFCASSPRDSSSTDTQYFGPGTRLTVL.

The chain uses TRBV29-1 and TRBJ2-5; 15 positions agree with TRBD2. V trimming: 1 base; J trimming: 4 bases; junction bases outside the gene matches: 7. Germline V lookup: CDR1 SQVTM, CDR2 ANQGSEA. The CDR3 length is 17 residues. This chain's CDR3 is CSVEAGTSGRSGETQYF. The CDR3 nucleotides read TGCAGCGTTGAAGCGGGGACTAGCGGGAGGAGTGGAGAGACCCAGTACTTC.

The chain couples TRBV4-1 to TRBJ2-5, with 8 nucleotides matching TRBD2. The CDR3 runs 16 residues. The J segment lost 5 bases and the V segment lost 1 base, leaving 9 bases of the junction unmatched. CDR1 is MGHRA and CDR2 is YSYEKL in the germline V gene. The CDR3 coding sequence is TGCGCCAGCAGCCAAGTTGAGGCGGGAGGCGGGGAGACCCAGTACTTC. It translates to CASSQVEAGGGETQYF.

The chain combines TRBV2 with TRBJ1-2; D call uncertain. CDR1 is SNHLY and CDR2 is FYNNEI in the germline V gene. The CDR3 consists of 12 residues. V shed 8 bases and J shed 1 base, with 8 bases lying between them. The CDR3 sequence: CASAPSNYGYTF. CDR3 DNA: TGTGCCAGCGCACCCAGTAACTATGGCTACACCTTC.

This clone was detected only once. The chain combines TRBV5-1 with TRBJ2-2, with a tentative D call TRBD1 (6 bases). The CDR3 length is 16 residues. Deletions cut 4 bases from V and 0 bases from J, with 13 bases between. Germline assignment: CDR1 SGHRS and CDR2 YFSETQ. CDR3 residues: CASSQSTGSNTGELFF. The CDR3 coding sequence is TGCGCCAGCAGCCAATCGACAGGTTCGAACACCGGGGAGCTGTTTTTT. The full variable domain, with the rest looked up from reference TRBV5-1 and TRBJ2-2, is KAGVTQTPRYLIKTRGQQVTLSCSPISGHRSVSWYQQTPGQGLQFLFEYFSETQRNKGNFPGRFSGRQFSNSRSEMNVSTLELGDSALYLCASSQSTGSNTGELFFGEGSRLTVL.

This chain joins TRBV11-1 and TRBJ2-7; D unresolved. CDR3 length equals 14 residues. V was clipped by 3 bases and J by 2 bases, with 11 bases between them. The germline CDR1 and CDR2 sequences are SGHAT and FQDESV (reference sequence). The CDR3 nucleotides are TGTGCCAGCAGCTTGCGCTACCCCACCTACGAGCAGTACTTC. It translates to CASSLRYPTYEQYF. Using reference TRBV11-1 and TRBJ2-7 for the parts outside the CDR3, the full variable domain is EAEVAQSPRYKITEKSQAVAFWCDPISGHATLYWYRQILGQGPELLVQFQDESVVDDSQLPKDRFSAERLKGVDSTLKIQPAELGDSAMYLCASSLRYPTYEQYFGPGTRLTVT.

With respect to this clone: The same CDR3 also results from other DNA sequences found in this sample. CDR3 sequence reads: CASSQEGDTQYF. The DNA for the CDR3 is TGCGCCAGCAGCCAGGAGGGAGATACGCAGTATTTT. The chain combines TRBV4-3 with TRBJ2-3, with a possible D match to TRBD2 (6 bases). There are 12 residues in the CDR3. Trimming removed 3 bases at V and 5 bases at J, with 6 bases between. Looked up from germline, CDR1 is LGHNA and CDR2 is YSLEER.

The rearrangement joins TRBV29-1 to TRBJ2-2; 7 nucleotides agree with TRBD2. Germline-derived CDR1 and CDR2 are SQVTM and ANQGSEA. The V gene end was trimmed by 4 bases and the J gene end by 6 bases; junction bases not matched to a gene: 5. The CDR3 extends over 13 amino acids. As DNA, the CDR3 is TGCAGCGTTGTGGAGGGAGGGGCCGGGGAGCTGTTTTTT. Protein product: CSVVEGGAGELFF.

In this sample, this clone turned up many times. The CDR3 bases are TGTGCCACCAGCAGAGATGTGGCCGCAACTAATGAAAAACTGTTTTTT. Amino acid sequence: CATSRDVAATNEKLFF. The J gene is TRBJ1-4, the V gene TRBV15; the D is unclear. CDR1 and CDR2 from the germline V gene are LNHNV and YYDKDF (reference sequence). The V and J ends lost 0 bases and 0 bases respectively, with 8 bases between them. This CDR3 comprises 16 residues.

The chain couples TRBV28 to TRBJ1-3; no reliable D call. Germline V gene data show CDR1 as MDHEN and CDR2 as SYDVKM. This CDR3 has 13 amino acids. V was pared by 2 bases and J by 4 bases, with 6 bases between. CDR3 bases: TGTGCCAGCAGTTTAGACACCGGAAACACCATATATTTT. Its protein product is CASSLDTGNTIYF.

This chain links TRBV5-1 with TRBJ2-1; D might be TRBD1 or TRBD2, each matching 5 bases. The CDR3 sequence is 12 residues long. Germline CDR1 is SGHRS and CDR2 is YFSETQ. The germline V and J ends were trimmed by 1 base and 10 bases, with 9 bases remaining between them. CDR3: CASSLRGEEQFF. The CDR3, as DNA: TGCGCCAGCAGCTTGCGGGGCGAAGAGCAGTTCTTC. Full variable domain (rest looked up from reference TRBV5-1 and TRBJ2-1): KAGVTQTPRYLIKTRGQQVTLSCSPISGHRSVSWYQQTPGQGLQFLFEYFSETQRNKGNFPGRFSGRQFSNSRSEMNVSTLELGDSALYLCASSLRGEEQFFGPGTRLTVL.

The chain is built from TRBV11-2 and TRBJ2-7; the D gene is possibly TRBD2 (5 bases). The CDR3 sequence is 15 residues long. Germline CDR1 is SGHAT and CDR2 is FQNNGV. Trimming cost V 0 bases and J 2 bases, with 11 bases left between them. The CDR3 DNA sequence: TGTGCCAGCAGCTTAGACCGGGGATTAACCTACGAGCAGTACTTC. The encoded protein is CASSLDRGLTYEQYF.

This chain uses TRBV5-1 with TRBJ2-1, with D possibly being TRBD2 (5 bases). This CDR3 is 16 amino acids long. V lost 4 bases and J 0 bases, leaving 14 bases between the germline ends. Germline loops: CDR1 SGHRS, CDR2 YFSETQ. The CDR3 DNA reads TGCGCCAGCAGCCTCGGGGTTATTGGCTCCTACAATGAGCAGTTCTTC. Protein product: CASSLGVIGSYNEQFF.

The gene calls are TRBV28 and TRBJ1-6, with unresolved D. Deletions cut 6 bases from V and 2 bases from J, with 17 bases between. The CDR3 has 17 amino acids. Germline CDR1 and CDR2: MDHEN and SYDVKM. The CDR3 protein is CASSSDPAVPYNSPLHF. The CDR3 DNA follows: TGTGCCAGCAGCTCCGACCCGGCCGTGCCCTATAATTCACCCCTCCACTTT.

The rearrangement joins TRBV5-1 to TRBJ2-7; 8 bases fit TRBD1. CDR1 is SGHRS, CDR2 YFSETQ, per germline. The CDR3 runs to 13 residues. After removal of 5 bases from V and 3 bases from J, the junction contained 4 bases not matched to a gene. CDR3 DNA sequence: TGCGCCAGCAGTGCAGGGGGCGTCTACGAGCAGTACTTC. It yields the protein CASSAGGVYEQYF.

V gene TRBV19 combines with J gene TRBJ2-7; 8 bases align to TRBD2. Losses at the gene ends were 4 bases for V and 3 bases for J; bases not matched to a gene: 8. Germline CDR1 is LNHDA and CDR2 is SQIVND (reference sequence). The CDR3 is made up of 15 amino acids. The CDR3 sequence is CASSTGTRGGYEQYF. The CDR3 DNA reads TGTGCCAGTAGTACCGGGACTAGGGGTGGCTACGAGCAGTACTTC.

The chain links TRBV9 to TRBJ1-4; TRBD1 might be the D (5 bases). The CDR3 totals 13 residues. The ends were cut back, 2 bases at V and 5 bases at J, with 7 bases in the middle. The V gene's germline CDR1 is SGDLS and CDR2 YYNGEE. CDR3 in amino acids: CASSVTENEKLFF. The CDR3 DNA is TGTGCCAGCAGCGTGACAGAGAATGAAAAACTGTTTTTT.

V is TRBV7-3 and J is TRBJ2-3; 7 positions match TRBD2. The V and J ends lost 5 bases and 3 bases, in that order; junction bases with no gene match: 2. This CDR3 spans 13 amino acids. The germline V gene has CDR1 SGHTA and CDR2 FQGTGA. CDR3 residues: CASSGRVTDTQYF. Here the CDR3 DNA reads TGTGCCAGCAGCGGGAGGGTAACAGATACGCAGTATTTT.

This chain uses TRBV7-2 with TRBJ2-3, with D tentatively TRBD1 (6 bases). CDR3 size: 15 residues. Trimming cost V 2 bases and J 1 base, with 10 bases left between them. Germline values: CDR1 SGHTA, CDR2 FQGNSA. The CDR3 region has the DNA TGTGCCAGCAGCTTACGACAGGCGGGCACAGATACGCAGTATTTT. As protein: CASSLRQAGTDTQYF.

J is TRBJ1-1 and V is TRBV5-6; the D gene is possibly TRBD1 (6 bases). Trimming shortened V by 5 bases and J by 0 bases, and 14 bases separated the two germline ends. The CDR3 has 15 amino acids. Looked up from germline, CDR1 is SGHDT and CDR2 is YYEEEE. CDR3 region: CASSRSGQMNTEAFF. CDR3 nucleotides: TGTGCCAGCAGTAGGTCAGGACAGATGAACACTGAAGCTTTCTTT.

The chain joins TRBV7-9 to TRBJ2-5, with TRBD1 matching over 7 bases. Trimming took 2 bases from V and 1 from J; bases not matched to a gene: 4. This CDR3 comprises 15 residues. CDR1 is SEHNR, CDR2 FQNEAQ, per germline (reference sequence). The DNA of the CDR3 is TGTGCCAGCAGCTTATCGACAGGGTCCCAAGAGACCCAGTACTTC. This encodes CASSLSTGSQETQYF.

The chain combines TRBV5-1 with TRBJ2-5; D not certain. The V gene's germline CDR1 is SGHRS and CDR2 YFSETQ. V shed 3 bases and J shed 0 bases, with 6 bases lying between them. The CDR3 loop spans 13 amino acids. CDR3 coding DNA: TGCGCCAGCAGCTCATTGTACCAAGAGACCCAGTACTTC. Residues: CASSSLYQETQYF.

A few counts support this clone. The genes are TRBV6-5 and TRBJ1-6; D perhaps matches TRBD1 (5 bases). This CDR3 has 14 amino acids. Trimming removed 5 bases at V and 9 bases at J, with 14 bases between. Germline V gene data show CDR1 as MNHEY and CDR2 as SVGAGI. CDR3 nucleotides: TGTGCCAGCAGTAATTCAGGGTGGTTTTCACCCCTCCACTTT. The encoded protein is CASSNSGWFSPLHF.

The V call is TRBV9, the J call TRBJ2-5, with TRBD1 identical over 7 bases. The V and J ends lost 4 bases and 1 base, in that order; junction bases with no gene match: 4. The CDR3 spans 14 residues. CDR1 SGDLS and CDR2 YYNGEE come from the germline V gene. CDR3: CASSPGQLQETQYF. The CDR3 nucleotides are TGTGCCAGCAGCCCGGGACAGCTCCAAGAGACCCAGTACTTC.

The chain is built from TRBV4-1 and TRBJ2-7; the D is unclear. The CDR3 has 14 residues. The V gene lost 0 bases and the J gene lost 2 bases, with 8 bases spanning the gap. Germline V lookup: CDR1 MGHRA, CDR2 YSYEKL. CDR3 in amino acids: CASSQDAVTYEQYF. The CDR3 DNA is TGCGCCAGCAGCCAAGATGCAGTCACCTACGAGCAGTACTTC.

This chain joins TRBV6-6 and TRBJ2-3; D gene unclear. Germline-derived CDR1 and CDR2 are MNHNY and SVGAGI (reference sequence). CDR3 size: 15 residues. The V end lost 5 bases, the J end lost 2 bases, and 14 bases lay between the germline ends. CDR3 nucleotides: TGTGCCAGCAGTCCCGCTTGGCGCCCCACAGATACGCAGTATTTT. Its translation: CASSPAWRPTDTQYF.

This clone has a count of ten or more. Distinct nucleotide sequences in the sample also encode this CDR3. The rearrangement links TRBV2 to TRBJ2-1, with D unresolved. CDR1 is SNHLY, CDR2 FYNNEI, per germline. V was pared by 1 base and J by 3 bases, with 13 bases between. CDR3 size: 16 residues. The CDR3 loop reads CASSEGVDAGYNEQFF. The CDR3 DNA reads TGTGCCAGCAGTGAAGGTGTGGACGCCGGCTACAATGAGCAGTTCTTC.